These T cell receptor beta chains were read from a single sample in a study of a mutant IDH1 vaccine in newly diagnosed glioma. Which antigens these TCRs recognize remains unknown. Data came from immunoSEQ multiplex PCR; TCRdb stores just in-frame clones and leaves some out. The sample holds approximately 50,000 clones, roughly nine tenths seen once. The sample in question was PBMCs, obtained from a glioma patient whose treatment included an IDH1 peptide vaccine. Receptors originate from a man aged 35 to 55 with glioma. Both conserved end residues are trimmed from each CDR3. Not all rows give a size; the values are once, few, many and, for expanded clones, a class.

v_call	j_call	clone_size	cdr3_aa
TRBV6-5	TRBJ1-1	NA	ASARIGMNTEAF
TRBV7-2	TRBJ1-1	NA	ASSLTPNTEAF
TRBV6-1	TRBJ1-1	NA	ASSRDRGNTEAF
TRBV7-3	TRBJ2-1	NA	ASSFAGDNEQF
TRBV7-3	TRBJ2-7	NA	ASSPLTYEQY
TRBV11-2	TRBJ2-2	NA	ASSFSPLGGGELF
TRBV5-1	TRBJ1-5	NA	ASSWGDGNQPQH
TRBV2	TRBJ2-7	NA	ASTRWNEQY
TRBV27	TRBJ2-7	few	ASSLDSNYEQY
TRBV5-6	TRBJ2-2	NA	ASSLTGGETGELF
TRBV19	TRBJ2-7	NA	ASRPRLAGAYEQY
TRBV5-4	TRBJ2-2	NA	ASSPRGNTGELF
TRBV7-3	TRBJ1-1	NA	ASSTQENTEAF
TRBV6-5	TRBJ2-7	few	ASSYGTSRIDEQY
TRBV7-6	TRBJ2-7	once	ASSFGTSGGLYEQY
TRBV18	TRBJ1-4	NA	ASSPAYRETNEKLF
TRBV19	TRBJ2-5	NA	ASSASGGGGTQY
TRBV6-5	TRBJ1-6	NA	ASSYQGADSPLH
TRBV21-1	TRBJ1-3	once	ASSIRQGACGNTIY
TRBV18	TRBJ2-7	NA	ASSPMVGDSYEQY
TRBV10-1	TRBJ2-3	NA	ASSPRGNTDTQY
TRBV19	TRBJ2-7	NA	ATRDRGSYEQY
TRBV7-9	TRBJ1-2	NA	ASLMAGTGIGYT
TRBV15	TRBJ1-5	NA	ATSITLTAGSGNQPQH
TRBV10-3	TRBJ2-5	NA	AISELAGGEKETQY
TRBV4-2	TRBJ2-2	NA	ASSQVRGAGTGELF
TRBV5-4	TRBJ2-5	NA	ASSLESGMETQY
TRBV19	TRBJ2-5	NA	ATTSGSGIGETQY
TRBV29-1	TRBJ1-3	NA	SVEWYSRSGNTIY
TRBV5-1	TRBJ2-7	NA	ASSAGGRLSNYEQY
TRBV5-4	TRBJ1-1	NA	ASIQGDFGNTEAF
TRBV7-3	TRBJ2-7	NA	ASSSRQGSYEQY
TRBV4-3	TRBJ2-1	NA	ASSQDKGGSYNEQF
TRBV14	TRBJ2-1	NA	ASSQVLQGNEQF
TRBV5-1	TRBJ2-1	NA	ASSLAGTPDANEQF
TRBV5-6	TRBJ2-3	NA	ASSLNSDTQY
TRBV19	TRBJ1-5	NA	ASGGVGNQPQH
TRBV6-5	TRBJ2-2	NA	ASSYSGQVAGELF
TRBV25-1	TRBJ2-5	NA	ASTIGLRGETQY
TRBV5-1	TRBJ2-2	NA	ASSFQENTGELF
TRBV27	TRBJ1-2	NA	ASSLSGQPNYGYT
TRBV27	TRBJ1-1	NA	ASSSRTALNTEAF
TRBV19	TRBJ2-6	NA	ASSIRGDSSGANVLT
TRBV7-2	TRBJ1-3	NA	ASSLGPGSSGNTIY
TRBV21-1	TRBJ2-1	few	ASSSSTGGRNEQF
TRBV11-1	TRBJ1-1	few	ASSLSGYTEAF
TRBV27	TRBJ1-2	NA	ASSQGEYGYT
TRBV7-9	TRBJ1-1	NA	ASSLVTVEAF
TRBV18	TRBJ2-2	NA	ASAGGAGNTGELF
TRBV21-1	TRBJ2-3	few	ASSKGTSSPDTQY
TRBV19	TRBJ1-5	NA	ASQLGVRPQH
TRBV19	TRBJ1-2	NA	ASRDDRGINYGYT
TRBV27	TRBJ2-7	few	ASSSMPTFRHEQY